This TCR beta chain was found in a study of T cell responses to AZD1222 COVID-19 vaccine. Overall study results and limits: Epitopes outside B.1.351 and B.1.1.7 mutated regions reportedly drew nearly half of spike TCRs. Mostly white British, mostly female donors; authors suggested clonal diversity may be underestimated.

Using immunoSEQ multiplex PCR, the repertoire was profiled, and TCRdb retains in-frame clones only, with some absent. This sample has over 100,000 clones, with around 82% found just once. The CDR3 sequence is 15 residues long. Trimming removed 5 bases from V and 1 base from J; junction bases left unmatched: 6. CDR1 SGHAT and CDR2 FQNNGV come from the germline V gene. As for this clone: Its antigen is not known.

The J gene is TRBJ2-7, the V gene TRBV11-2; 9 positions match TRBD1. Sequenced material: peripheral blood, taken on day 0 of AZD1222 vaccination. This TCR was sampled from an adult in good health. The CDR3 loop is CASSPGTGQSYEQYF. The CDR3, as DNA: TGTGCCAGCAGCCCAGGGACAGGGCAATCCTACGAGCAGTACTTC.